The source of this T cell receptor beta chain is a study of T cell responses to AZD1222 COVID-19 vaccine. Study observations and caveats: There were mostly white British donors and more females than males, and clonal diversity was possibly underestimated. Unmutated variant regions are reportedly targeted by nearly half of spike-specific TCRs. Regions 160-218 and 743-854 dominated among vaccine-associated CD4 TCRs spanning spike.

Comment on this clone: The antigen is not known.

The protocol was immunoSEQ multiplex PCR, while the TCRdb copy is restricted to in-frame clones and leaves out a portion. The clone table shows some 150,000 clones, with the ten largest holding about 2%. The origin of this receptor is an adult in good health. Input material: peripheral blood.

The CDR3 sequence: CASSSWDRRRPEQYF. Here the CDR3 DNA reads TGTGCCAGCAGCTCGTGGGACAGGCGTCGGCCCGAGCAGTACTTC. The chain employs TRBV7-9 and TRBJ2-7, with 8 bases aligning to TRBD1. Trimming removed 4 bases from V and 6 bases from J; junction bases left unmatched: 11. Germline V gene sequence: CDR1 SEHNR, CDR2 FQNEAQ (reference sequence). CDR3 length: 15 residues.